These 7 T cell receptor beta chains came from one sample sequenced in a study of blood T cell repertoires in COVID-19. Profiled with immunoSEQ multiplex PCR; TCRdb holds only in-frame clones, not every one. Altogether around 300,000 clones are present, around 85% being singletons, with the ten largest covering more than 9.5%. Sequencing input: peripheral blood. The receptors shown here come from a woman in her seventies with acute or convalescent COVID-19.

This clone appeared a few times. The chain carries TRBV6-4 and TRBJ2-7; D is perhaps TRBD2 (6 bases). The CDR3 spans 15 residues. Germline assignment: CDR1 MRHNA and CDR2 SNTAGT. V lost 5 bases and J 7 bases, leaving 21 bases between the germline ends. The CDR3: CASSNPRGRIREQYF. The CDR3 DNA follows: TGTGCCAGCAGTAACCCGCGGGGACGTATTCGGGAGCAGTACTTC.

The chain is built from TRBV2 and TRBJ2-3, with 13 bases fitting TRBD2. The germline V gene encodes CDR1 SNHLY and CDR2 FYNNEI. The CDR3 covers 15 residues. With 6 bases clipped from V and 5 bases from J, the junction kept 5 bases outside the gene matches. This chain's CDR3 is CASRGLAGAVDTQYF. CDR3 nucleotide sequence: TGTGCCAGCAGAGGACTAGCGGGGGCGGTAGATACGCAGTATTTT. The complete variable domain, with remaining parts taken from reference TRBV2 and TRBJ2-3, reads EPEVTQTPSHQVTQMGQEVILRCVPISNHLYFYWYRQILGQKVEFLVSFYNNEISEKSEIFDDQFSVERPDGSNFTLKIRSTKLEDSAMYFCASRGLAGAVDTQYFGPGTRLTVL.

The chain joins TRBV18 to TRBJ1-2, with no clear D. Per the germline V gene, CDR1 is KGHSH and CDR2 is LQKENI. CDR3 length: 12 residues. Trimming stripped 3 bases from V and 10 bases from J, with 12 bases between. The CDR3 protein is CASSPGSRDYTF. CDR3 in DNA: TGTGCCAGCTCACCGGGCTCCCGGGACTACACCTTC.

The chain combines TRBV6-5 with TRBJ1-1; D uncertain. Germline V CDR1 and CDR2: MNHEY, SVGAGI. Trimming pared 6 bases from V and 2 bases from J, leaving 16 bases between. This CDR3 contains 15 residues. For the CDR3, the DNA is TGTGCCAGCAGCAACGGCTGGGCAAAAAACACTGAAGCTTTCTTT. Its protein is CASSNGWAKNTEAFF.

V and J are TRBV12-3 or TRBV12-4 and TRBJ1-2; 9 bases line up with TRBD1. Unmatched junction bases numbered 7, after V lost 6 bases and J lost 8 bases. The CDR3 has 13 amino acids. This CDR3 reads CASSPGQGYGYTF. Here the CDR3 DNA reads TGTGCCAGCAGCCCGGGACAGGGTTACGGCTACACCTTC.

The chain uses TRBV11-2 and TRBJ2-2; D remains ambiguous. Trimming removed 6 bases from V and 2 bases from J, with 13 bases in between. CDR3 length: 15 amino acids. The germline V gene has CDR1 SGHAT and CDR2 FQNNGV. Here the CDR3 DNA reads TGTGCCAGCAGTCCTTTCCTTCGTAACACCGGGGAGCTGTTTTTT. Its translation is CASSPFLRNTGELFF.

The chain joins TRBV7-9 to TRBJ1-1, with 8 nucleotides matching TRBD1. The germline V gene has CDR1 SEHNR and CDR2 FQNEAQ (reference sequence). V lost 5 bases and J lost 4; bases outside the gene matches: 6. This CDR3 contains 14 residues. CDR3 residues: CASSPGGGFTEAFF. For the CDR3, the DNA is TGTGCCAGCAGCCCAGGGGGCGGCTTCACTGAAGCTTTCTTT.